These 7 T cell receptor beta chains were all obtained from the same sample, sequenced in a study of blood T cell repertoires in COVID-19. TCRdb's table, derived via immunoSEQ multiplex PCR, lists solely in-frame clones and lacks some. The table records approximately 290,000 clones, about four fifths of them present only once. The source material was peripheral blood. The source is a person between 65 and 79 years old with COVID-19, enrolled during active disease.

This sequence joins TRBV5-4 and TRBJ1-5; no clear D gene. V was shortened by 3 bases and J by 4 bases, with 11 bases between the two germline ends. CDR1 is SGHNT and CDR2 is YYREEE in the germline V gene (reference sequence). The CDR3 runs 14 residues. The CDR3 reads CASSSPSGNQPQHF. CDR3 DNA: TGTGCCAGCAGCTCCCCGTCCGGGAATCAGCCCCAGCATTTT.

This chain links TRBV28 with TRBJ1-5; D is unclear. V lost 6 bases and J 1 base, leaving 13 bases between the germline ends. The CDR3 runs to 15 residues. Germline CDR1 and CDR2: MDHEN and SYDVKM. The CDR3 DNA follows: TGTGCCAGCAGACTCCCGACTCCGAGCAATCAGCCCCAGCATTTT. This codes for CASRLPTPSNQPQHF.

This chain links TRBV4-1 with TRBJ1-5; 9 nucleotides line up with TRBD1. Trimming at V came to 1 base and at J to 9 bases, leaving 4 bases not matched to a gene. Germline CDR1 and CDR2: MGHRA and YSYEKL. The CDR3 runs 14 residues. The CDR3 region is CASSQGQGDLPQHF. DNA for the CDR3: TGCGCCAGCAGCCAAGGACAGGGGGATCTGCCCCAGCATTTT.

The chain joins TRBV29-1 to TRBJ2-7; 9 bases are a match to TRBD1. The CDR3 loop spans 13 amino acids. The J segment lost 4 bases and the V segment lost 7 bases, leaving 8 bases of the junction unmatched. Germline loops: CDR1 SQVTM, CDR2 ANQGSEA. The CDR3 region is CSAETGGPYEQYF. CDR3 nucleotide sequence: TGCAGCGCCGAGACAGGGGGTCCATACGAGCAGTACTTC.

J is TRBJ1-2 and V is TRBV5-1; a weak D match, TRBD1 (6 bases). Germline V gene lookup returns CDR1 SGHRS and CDR2 YFSETQ. This CDR3 region has 15 residues. V lost 4 bases, J lost 4 bases, and 17 bases lay in between. CDR3 protein: CASSGSTGPSYGYTF. The CDR3, as DNA: TGCGCCAGCAGCGGTTCAACAGGGCCATCCTATGGCTACACCTTC. Based on the CDR3 plus reference TRBV5-1 and TRBJ1-2, the full variable domain is KAGVTQTPRYLIKTRGQQVTLSCSPISGHRSVSWYQQTPGQGLQFLFEYFSETQRNKGNFPGRFSGRQFSNSRSEMNVSTLELGDSALYLCASSGSTGPSYGYTFGSGTRLTVV.

The chain joins TRBV2 to TRBJ1-4; possibly TRBD1 for D (6 bases). The germline V gene has CDR1 SNHLY and CDR2 FYNNEI. With 6 bases removed from V and 4 bases from J, the gap between germline ends came to 12 bases. The CDR3 is 14 residues long. As DNA, the CDR3 is TGTGCCAGCAGGCCTGGACAGAATAATGAAAAACTGTTTTTT. Its translation: CASRPGQNNEKLFF.

V usage is TRBV2 and J usage is TRBJ2-7; D perhaps matches TRBD2 (6 bases). The CDR3 runs 11 residues. CDR1 and CDR2 from the germline V gene are SNHLY and FYNNEI. V lost 7 bases and J 3 bases, leaving 7 bases between the germline ends. CDR3 in amino acids: CASNSGYEQYF. In nucleotides, the CDR3 is TGTGCCAGCAATAGCGGCTACGAGCAGTACTTC.